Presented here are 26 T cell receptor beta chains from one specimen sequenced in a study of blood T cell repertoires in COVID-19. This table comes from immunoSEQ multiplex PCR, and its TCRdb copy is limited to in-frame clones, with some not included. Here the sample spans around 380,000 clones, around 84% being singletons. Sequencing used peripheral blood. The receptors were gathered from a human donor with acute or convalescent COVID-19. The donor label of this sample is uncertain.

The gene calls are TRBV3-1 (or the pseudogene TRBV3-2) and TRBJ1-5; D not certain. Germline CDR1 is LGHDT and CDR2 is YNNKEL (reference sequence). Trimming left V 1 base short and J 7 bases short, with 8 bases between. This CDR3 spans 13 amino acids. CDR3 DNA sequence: TGTGCCAGCAGCCAAGGAGGAGGACAGCCCCAGCATTTT. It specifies CASSQGGGQPQHF.

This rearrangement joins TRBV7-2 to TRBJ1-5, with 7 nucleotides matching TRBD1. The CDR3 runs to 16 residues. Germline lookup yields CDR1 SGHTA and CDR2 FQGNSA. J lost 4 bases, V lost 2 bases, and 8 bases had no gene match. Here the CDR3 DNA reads TGTGCCAGCAGCTTATTCGTCGGGGACAGAAATCAGCCCCAGCATTTT. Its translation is CASSLFVGDRNQPQHF.

The CDR3 DNA reads as TGTGCCAGCAGTTACTCGCAAGGGGGGGTGGGCTACACCTTC. Its protein product is CASSYSQGGVGYTF. The chain uses TRBV6-5 and TRBJ1-2, with a weak D call TRBD1 (6 bases). Germline values: CDR1 MNHEY, CDR2 SVGAGI. The CDR3 is 14 amino acids. V lost 0 bases, J lost 8 bases, and 13 bases lay in between.

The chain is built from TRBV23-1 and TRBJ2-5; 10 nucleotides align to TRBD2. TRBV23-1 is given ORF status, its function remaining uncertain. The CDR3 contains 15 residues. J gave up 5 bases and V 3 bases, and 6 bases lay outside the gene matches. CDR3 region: CASSQPLAGVETQYF. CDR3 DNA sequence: TGCGCCAGCAGTCAGCCTCTAGCGGGAGTGGAGACCCAGTACTTC.

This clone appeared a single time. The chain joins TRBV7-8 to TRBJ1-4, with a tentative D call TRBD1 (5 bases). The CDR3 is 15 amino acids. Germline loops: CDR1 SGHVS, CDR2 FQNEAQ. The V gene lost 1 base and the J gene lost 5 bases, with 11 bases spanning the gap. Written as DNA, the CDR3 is TGTGCCAGCAGCTTAGAAGGCAGGGCGAATGAAAAACTGTTTTTT. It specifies CASSLEGRANEKLFF.

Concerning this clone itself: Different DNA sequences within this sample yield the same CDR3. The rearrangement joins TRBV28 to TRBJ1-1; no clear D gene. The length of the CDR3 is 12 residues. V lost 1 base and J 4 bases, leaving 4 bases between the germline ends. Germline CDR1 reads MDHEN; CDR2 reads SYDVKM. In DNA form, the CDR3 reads TGTGCCAGCAGTTTATTACTCACTGAAGCTTTCTTT. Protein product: CASSLLLTEAFF.

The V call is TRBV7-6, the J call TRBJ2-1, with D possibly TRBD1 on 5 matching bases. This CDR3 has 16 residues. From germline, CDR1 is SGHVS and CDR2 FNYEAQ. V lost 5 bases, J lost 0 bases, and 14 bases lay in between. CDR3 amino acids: CASSRGAAHSYNEQFF. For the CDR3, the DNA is TGTGCCAGCAGCCGTGGGGCGGCCCACTCCTACAATGAGCAGTTCTTC.

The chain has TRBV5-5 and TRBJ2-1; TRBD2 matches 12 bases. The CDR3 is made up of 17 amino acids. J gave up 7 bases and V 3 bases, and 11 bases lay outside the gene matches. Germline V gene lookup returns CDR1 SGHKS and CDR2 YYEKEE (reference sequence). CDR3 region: CASSSTSGSGEGNEQFF. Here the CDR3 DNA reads TGTGCCAGCAGCTCGACTAGCGGGAGTGGAGAGGGGAATGAGCAGTTCTTC. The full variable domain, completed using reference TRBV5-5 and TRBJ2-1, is DAGVTQSPTHLIKTRGQQVTLRCSPISGHKSVSWYQQVLGQGPQFIFQYYEKEERGRGNFPDRFSARQFPNYSSELNVNALLLGDSALYLCASSSTSGSGEGNEQFFGPGTRLTVL.

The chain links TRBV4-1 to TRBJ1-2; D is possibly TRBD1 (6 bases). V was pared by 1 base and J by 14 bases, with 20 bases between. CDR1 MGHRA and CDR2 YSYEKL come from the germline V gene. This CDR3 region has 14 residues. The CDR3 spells CASSQGDNVDAWTF. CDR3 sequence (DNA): TGCGCCAGCAGCCAAGGGGACAACGTGGACGCTTGGACCTTC.

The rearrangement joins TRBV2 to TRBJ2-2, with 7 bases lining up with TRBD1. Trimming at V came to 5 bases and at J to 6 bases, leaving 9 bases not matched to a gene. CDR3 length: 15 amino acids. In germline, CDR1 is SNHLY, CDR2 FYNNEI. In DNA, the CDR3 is TGTGCCAGCAGTAGGATAAGAAGGGGGCCCGGGGAGCTGTTTTTT. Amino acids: CASSRIRRGPGELFF.

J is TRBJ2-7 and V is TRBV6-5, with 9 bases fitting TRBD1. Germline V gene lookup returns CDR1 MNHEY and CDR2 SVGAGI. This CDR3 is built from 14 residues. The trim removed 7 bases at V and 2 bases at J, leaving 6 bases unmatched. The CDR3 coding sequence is TGTGCCAGCAACCGGGACAGGGTTACCTACGAGCAGTACTTC. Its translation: CASNRDRVTYEQYF.

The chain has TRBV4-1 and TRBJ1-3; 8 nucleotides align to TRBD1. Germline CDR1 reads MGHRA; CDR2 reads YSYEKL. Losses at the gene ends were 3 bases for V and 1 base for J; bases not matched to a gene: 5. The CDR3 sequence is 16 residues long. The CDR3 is CASSQDRAKSGNTIYF. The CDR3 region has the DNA TGCGCCAGCAGCCAGGACAGGGCTAAATCTGGAAACACCATATATTTT.

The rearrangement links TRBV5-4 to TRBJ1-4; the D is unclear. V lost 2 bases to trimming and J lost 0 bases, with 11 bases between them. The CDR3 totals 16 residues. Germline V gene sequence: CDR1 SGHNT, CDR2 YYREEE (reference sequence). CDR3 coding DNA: TGTGCCAGCAGCTTTTCCGGCGGGGCAACTAATGAAAAACTGTTTTTT. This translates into CASSFSGGATNEKLFF.

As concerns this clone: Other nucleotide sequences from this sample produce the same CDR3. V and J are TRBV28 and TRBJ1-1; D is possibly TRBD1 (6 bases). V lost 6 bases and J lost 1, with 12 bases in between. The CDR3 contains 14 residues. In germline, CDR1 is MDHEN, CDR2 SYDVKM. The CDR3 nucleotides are TGTGCCAGCAGCTCATTGACAGGGAACACTGAAGCTTTCTTT. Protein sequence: CASSSLTGNTEAFF.

The CDR3 DNA sequence: TGTGCCAGCTCACGGGACAGGGGGATTAACCAGCCCCAGCATTTT. Its protein product is CASSRDRGINQPQHF. V gene TRBV18 combines with J gene TRBJ1-5; 11 positions match TRBD1. This CDR3 is built from 15 residues. With 4 bases clipped from V and 7 bases from J, the junction kept 6 bases outside the gene matches. The V gene's germline CDR1 is KGHSH and CDR2 LQKENI.

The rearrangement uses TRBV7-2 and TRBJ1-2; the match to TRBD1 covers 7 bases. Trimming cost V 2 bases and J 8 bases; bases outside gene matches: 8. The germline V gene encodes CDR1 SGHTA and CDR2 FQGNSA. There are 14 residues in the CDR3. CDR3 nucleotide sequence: TGTGCCAGCAGCTTAAGAACCGGAGGGGGCGGCTACACCTTC. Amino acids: CASSLRTGGGGYTF.

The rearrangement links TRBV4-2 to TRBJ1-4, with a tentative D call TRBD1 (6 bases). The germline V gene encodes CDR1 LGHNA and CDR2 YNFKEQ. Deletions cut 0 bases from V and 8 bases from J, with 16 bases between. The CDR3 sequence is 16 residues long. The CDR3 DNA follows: TGTGCCAGCAGCCAAGAGTGGTCAGGGACACGGGAAAAACTGTTTTTT. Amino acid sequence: CASSQEWSGTREKLFF.

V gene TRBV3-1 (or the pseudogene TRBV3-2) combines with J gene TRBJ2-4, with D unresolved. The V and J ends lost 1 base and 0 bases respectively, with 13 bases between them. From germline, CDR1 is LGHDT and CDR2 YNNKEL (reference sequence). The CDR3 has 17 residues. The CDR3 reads CASSQGDNRLAKNIQYF. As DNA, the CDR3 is TGTGCCAGCAGCCAAGGAGATAACCGTCTAGCCAAAAACATTCAGTACTTC.

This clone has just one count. CDR3 sequence reads: CASSLPQGGHEQYF. DNA for the CDR3: TGCGCCAGCAGCTTGCCACAGGGCGGCCACGAGCAGTACTTC. The chain links TRBV5-1 to TRBJ2-7, with D perhaps TRBD1 (6 bases). The germline V gene encodes CDR1 SGHRS and CDR2 YFSETQ. V lost 1 base and J 5 bases, leaving 13 bases between the germline ends. The CDR3 has 14 amino acids.

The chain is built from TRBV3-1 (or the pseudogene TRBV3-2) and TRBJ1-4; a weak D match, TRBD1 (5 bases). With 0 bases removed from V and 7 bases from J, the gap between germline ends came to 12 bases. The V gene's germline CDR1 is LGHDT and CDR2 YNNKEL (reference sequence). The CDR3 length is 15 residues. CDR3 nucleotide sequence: TGTGCCAGCAGCCAAGAGGGGGGACTCCGTGAAAAACTGTTTTTT. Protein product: CASSQEGGLREKLFF.

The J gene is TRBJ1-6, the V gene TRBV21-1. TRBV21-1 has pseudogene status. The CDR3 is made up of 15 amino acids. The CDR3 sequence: CASSKARGTDSPLHF. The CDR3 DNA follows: TGTGCCAGCAGCAAAGCGCGGGGCACAGATTCACCCCTCCACTTT.

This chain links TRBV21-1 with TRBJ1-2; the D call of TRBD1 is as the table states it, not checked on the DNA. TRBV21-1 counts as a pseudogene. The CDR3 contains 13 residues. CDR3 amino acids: CASSRETGRGYTF. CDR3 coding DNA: TGTGCCAGCAGCAGGGAAACAGGACGTGGCTACACCTTC.

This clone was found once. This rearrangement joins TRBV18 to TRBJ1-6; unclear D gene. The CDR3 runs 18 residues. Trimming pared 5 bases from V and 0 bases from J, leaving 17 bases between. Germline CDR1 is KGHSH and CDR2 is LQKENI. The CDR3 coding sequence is TGTGCCAGCTCAGCAGAAACCCCATGGAGCTCCTATAATTCACCCCTCCACTTT. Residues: CASSAETPWSSYNSPLHF.

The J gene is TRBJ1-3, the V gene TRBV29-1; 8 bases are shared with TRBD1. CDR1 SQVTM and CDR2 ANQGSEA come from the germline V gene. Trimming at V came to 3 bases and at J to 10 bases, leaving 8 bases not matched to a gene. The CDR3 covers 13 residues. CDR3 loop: CSVEDRAQGTIYF. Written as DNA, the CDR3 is TGCAGCGTTGAGGACAGGGCCCAGGGGACCATATATTTT. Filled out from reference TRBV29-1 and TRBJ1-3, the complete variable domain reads SAVISQKPSRDICQRGTSLTIQCQVDSQVTMMFWYRQQPGQSLTLIATANQGSEATYESGFVIDKFPISRPNLTFSTLTVSNMSPEDSSIYLCSVEDRAQGTIYFGEGSWLTVV.

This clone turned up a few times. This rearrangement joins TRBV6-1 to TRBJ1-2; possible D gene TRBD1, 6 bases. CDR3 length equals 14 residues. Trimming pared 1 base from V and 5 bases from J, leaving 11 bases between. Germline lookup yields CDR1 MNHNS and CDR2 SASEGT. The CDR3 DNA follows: TGTGCCAGCAGTGAAGTAGGGGGGGCATATGGCTACACCTTC. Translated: CASSEVGGAYGYTF.

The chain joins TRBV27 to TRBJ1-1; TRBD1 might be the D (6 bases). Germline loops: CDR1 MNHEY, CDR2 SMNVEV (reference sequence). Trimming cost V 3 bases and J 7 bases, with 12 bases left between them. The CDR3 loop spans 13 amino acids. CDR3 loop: CASSLGQDYEAFF. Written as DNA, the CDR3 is TGTGCCAGCAGTTTGGGACAAGACTATGAAGCTTTCTTT.